Each of the 10 T cell receptor beta chains below was sequenced from the same sample in a study of blood T cell repertoires in COVID-19. Here immunoSEQ multiplex PCR was the method, and the copy in TCRdb shows in-frame clones only, minus some. The sample has roughly 90,000 clones, 85% to 90% seen once. Sequencing input: peripheral blood. These receptors originate from a man aged 35 to 55 with acute or convalescent COVID-19.

This chain uses TRBV5-6 with TRBJ2-2; no firm D call. V was pared by 6 bases and J by 1 base, with 13 bases between. The CDR3 contains 15 residues. Germline V gene data show CDR1 as SGHDT and CDR2 as YYEEEE. In DNA, the CDR3 is TGTGCCAGCACCGTTATTCCAGAGAACACCGGGGAGCTGTTTTTT. It translates to CASTVIPENTGELFF.

The chain recombines TRBV4-1 with TRBJ2-7; 9 positions agree with TRBD1. The length of the CDR3 is 15 residues. From germline, CDR1 is MGHRA and CDR2 YSYEKL. Trimming at V came to 4 bases and at J to 5 bases, leaving 9 bases not matched to a gene. The CDR3 region is CASSPTGTGRNEQYF. The DNA of the CDR3 is TGCGCCAGCAGCCCGACCGGGACAGGGCGGAACGAGCAGTACTTC.

This chain uses TRBV6-5 with TRBJ1-3; D is possibly TRBD1 (5 bases). The CDR3 length is 14 residues. The ends were cut back, 6 bases at V and 4 bases at J, with 13 bases in the middle. Germline assignment: CDR1 MNHEY and CDR2 SVGAGI. CDR3 region: CASSGQGFGNTIYF. The CDR3 coding sequence is TGTGCCAGCAGCGGCCAGGGATTCGGAAACACCATATATTTT.

The chain recombines TRBV18 with TRBJ2-7; TRBD1 might be the D (6 bases). Per germline, CDR1 KGHSH and CDR2 LQKENI. Trimming removed 4 bases from V and 3 bases from J, with 13 bases in between. The CDR3 extends over 14 amino acids. DNA of the CDR3: TGTGCCAGCTCACGTCGAGGGACACTCTACGAGCAGTACTTC. Translated: CASSRRGTLYEQYF. Based on the CDR3 plus reference TRBV18 and TRBJ2-7, the full variable domain is NAGVMQNPRHLVRRRGQEARLRCSPMKGHSHVYWYRQLPEEGLKFMVYLQKENIIDESGMPKERFSAEFPKEGPSILRIQQVVRGDSAAYFCASSRRGTLYEQYFGPGTRLTVT.

V is TRBV13 and J is TRBJ1-5; D is undetermined. This CDR3 is 14 amino acids long. Trimming took off 0 bases at V and 5 bases at J, with 8 bases between the two ends. Germline V lookup: CDR1 PRHDT, CDR2 FYEKMQ (reference sequence). DNA for the CDR3: TGTGCCAGCAGCTTAGGAGGAGTAGATCAGCCCCAGCATTTT. This gives the protein CASSLGGVDQPQHF. Complete variable domain (other parts from reference TRBV13 and TRBJ1-5): AAGVIQSPRHLIKEKRETATLKCYPIPRHDTVYWYQQGPGQDPQFLISFYEKMQSDKGSIPDRFSAQQFSDYHSELNMSSLELGDSALYFCASSLGGVDQPQHFGDGTRLSIL.

V is TRBV18 and J is TRBJ1-1; D possibly corresponds to TRBD1 (6 bases). The CDR3 has 13 residues. Germline V CDR1 and CDR2: KGHSH, LQKENI. V shed 5 bases and J shed 3 bases, with 10 bases lying between them. The CDR3 reads CASSGGADTEAFF. In DNA form, the CDR3 reads TGTGCCAGCTCAGGGGGCGCGGACACTGAAGCTTTCTTT.

The chain carries TRBV5-8 and TRBJ1-5; TRBD1 matches 9 bases. There are 15 residues in the CDR3. Germline CDR1 SGHTS, CDR2 YDEGEE. Trimming at V came to 6 bases and at J to 4 bases, leaving 8 bases not matched to a gene. CDR3 amino acids: CASTEPGTGNQPQHF. CDR3 in DNA: TGTGCCAGCACCGAACCCGGGACAGGGAATCAGCCCCAGCATTTT.

The chain is built from TRBV4-1 and TRBJ1-4; D is unresolved. Trimming took off 0 bases at V and 8 bases at J, with 13 bases between the two ends. CDR1 and CDR2 (germline): MGHRA, YSYEKL. The CDR3 length is 15 residues. CDR3 nucleotide sequence: TGCGCCAGCAGCCAAGAGGCAGGTAGTAACGAAAAACTGTTTTTT. Protein sequence: CASSQEAGSNEKLFF.

The chain links TRBV3-1 (or the pseudogene TRBV3-2) to TRBJ1-2; weak D call: TRBD1 (5 bases). The V and J ends lost 1 base and 6 bases respectively, with 12 bases between them. Germline CDR1 is LGHDT and CDR2 is YNNKEL (reference sequence). The length of the CDR3 is 14 residues. This chain's CDR3 is CASSQGGERNGYTF. DNA for the CDR3: TGTGCCAGCAGCCAAGGGGGGGAACGGAATGGCTACACCTTC.

The chain combines TRBV4-3 with TRBJ2-2, with D possibly TRBD1 on 5 matching bases. V was cut by 0 bases and J by 1 base, with 6 bases left in between. CDR1 is LGHNA and CDR2 is YSLEER in the germline V gene. The CDR3 length is 15 residues. The CDR3: CASSQDQGNTGELFF. The CDR3 region has the DNA TGCGCCAGCAGCCAAGATCAGGGGAACACCGGGGAGCTGTTTTTT.